Listed below are T cell receptor beta chains from one sample, sequenced in a study of CD8+ T cells in alopecia areata. TCRdb's copy holds only in-frame clones and misses some; the assay was immunoSEQ multiplex PCR. Among about 110,000 clones listed, 45% to 70% were seen once. Sequences were obtained from CD8+ T cells sorted from blood. These receptors were taken from a human donor in good health. CDR3s include the opening cysteine and the closing phenylalanine or tryptophan. D genes are given only for firm matches. Clone sizes are given selectively: once, few, many, or a class where the clone is expanded.

j_call: TRBJ2-1; d_call: -; v_call: TRBV10-3; clone_size: many; cdr3_nt: TGTGCCATCAGTGAGTCAGCGCGGGGGCACAATGAGCAGTTCTTC; cdr3_aa: CAISESARGHNEQFF
j_call: TRBJ1-2; d_call: -; v_call: TRBV5-6; clone_size: -; cdr3_nt: TGTGCCAGCAGCTTGGTTGAGGGCTATGGCTACACCTTC; cdr3_aa: CASSLVEGYGYTF
j_call: TRBJ2-2; d_call: -; v_call: TRBV27; clone_size: once; cdr3_nt: TGTGCCAGCACCCTCTTTTTCAGGGGGGACACCGGGGAGCTGTTTTTT; cdr3_aa: CASTLFFRGDTGELFF
j_call: TRBJ1-1; d_call: TRBD1; v_call: TRBV5-4; clone_size: -; cdr3_nt: TGTGCCAGCAGCTTGGGACAGGGGTACACTGAAGCTTTCTTT; cdr3_aa: CASSLGQGYTEAFF
j_call: TRBJ2-7; d_call: TRBD1; v_call: TRBV7-9; clone_size: -; cdr3_nt: TGTGCCAGCAGCTTTGACGGGACAGGTTTTTACGAGCAGTACTTC; cdr3_aa: CASSFDGTGFYEQYF
j_call: TRBJ1-2; d_call: TRBD1; v_call: TRBV2; clone_size: -; cdr3_nt: TGTGCCAGAGGCCCCGGGACAGACTATGGCTACACCTTC; cdr3_aa: CARGPGTDYGYTF
j_call: TRBJ1-5; d_call: -; v_call: TRBV5-6; clone_size: -; cdr3_nt: TGTGCCAGCAGCTTGGGAAATCAGCCCCAGCATTTT; cdr3_aa: CASSLGNQPQHF
j_call: TRBJ2-7; d_call: TRBD1; v_call: TRBV29-1; clone_size: -; cdr3_nt: TGCAGCGTTGAAGCTTGGATGGGACAGGGGGTTTACGAGCAGTACTTC; cdr3_aa: CSVEAWMGQGVYEQYF
j_call: TRBJ2-1; d_call: TRBD2; v_call: TRBV30; clone_size: -; cdr3_nt: TGTGCCTGGAGTCGCCTAGCGGGGGGTCAGTTCTTC; cdr3_aa: CAWSRLAGGQFF
j_call: TRBJ1-4; d_call: -; v_call: TRBV25-1; clone_size: -; cdr3_nt: TGTGCCAGCAGTGAGGGTGAAAAACTGTTTTTT; cdr3_aa: CASSEGEKLFF
j_call: TRBJ2-7; d_call: -; v_call: TRBV5-7; clone_size: -; cdr3_nt: TGTGCCAGCAGCTGGACCGGGGGTGGCTACGAGCAGTACTTC; cdr3_aa: CASSWTGGGYEQYF
j_call: TRBJ2-5; d_call: TRBD2; v_call: TRBV7-9; clone_size: -; cdr3_nt: TGTGCCAGCAAGGGAGGGCTTCAGGAGACCCAGTACTTC; cdr3_aa: CASKGGLQETQYF
j_call: TRBJ1-2; d_call: -; v_call: TRBV7-2; clone_size: many; cdr3_nt: TGTGCCAGCAGCACAACCGGGACCAACTATGGCTACACCTTC; cdr3_aa: CASSTTGTNYGYTF
j_call: TRBJ2-1; d_call: -; v_call: TRBV4-3; clone_size: -; cdr3_nt: TGCGCCAGCAGCCAAGAGTCCTCCTACAATGAGCAGTTCTTC; cdr3_aa: CASSQESSYNEQFF
j_call: TRBJ1-1; d_call: -; v_call: TRBV4-3; clone_size: -; cdr3_nt: TGCGCCAGCAGCCAGCCCGGACAGACGAACACTGAAGCTTTCTTT; cdr3_aa: CASSQPGQTNTEAFF
j_call: TRBJ1-1; d_call: -; v_call: TRBV28; clone_size: -; cdr3_nt: TGTGCCAGCAACCAGGGAACCATGAACACTGAAGCTTTCTTT; cdr3_aa: CASNQGTMNTEAFF